These T cell receptor beta chains were read from a single sample in a study of T cell responses to AZD1222 COVID-19 vaccine. The method was immunoSEQ multiplex PCR; TCRdb's version includes in-frame clones alone and lacks a portion of them. The sample has approximately 75,000 clones, about nine tenths seen once. Material: peripheral blood, obtained 28 days after the second AZD1222 dose. These receptors were taken from an adult who received the AZD1222 COVID-19 vaccine. Each CDR3 is given with its conserved first and last residue. The order of the fields is D gene, clone size, V gene, J gene, CDR3 DNA, CDR3 protein. A D gene is named only where the DNA matches it firmly. Size is omitted from some rows. Given values are once, few, many or a class for expanded clones.

TRBD1	.	TRBV19	TRBJ1-5	TGTGCCAGTAAACCAGGGGGGTGGCAGCCCCAGCATTTT	CASKPGGWQPQHF
.	few	TRBV5-6	TRBJ2-4	TGTGCCAGCAATCCCCAGGGGAGGTTGGTCGCAGGGGAAAAAAACATTCAGTACTTC	CASNPQGRLVAGEKNIQYF
TRBD1	.	TRBV9	TRBJ2-2	TGTGCCAGCAGCGGAACAGGGGGCGGTCGCACCGGGGAGCTGTTTTTT	CASSGTGGGRTGELFF
.	.	TRBV6-5	TRBJ1-3	TGTGCCAGCCCCCTAGCCTCTGGAAACACCATATATTTT	CASPLASGNTIYF
TRBD1	.	TRBV11-2	TRBJ1-2	TGTGCCAGCAGCTCCTGGCAGGGGGTTAACTATGGCTACACCTTC	CASSSWQGVNYGYTF
TRBD1	few	TRBV6-5	TRBJ2-1	TGTGCCAGCACCGGGGACAGGGCCCTTTACAATGAGCAGTTCTTC	CASTGDRALYNEQFF
TRBD1	once	TRBV13	TRBJ2-2	TGTGCCAGCAGCTTGTCTTCCAGGGGGCTTGCCAAGACGAACACCGGGGAGCTGTTTTTT	CASSLSSRGLAKTNTGELFF
TRBD1	.	TRBV12-5	TRBJ1-1	TGTGCTAGTGGACCTCCTCCGGGACAGGGTTGGGCTGAAGCTTTCTTT	CASGPPPGQGWAEAFF
.	.	TRBV7-3	TRBJ1-1	TGTGCCAGCAGCTTAAGGCCGTTCGACGGTGAAGCTTTCTTT	CASSLRPFDGEAFF
.	.	TRBV7-8	TRBJ1-1	TGTGCCAGCAGCCGGACAGCCGGGAACACTGAAGCTTTCTTT	CASSRTAGNTEAFF
TRBD1	.	TRBV30	TRBJ1-2	TGTGCCTGGAGTTTGGACAGGGGGCAGTCGGGCTACACCTTC	CAWSLDRGQSGYTF
TRBD2	.	TRBV19	TRBJ2-3	TGTGCCAGTAGAAATAGCGGGGGGGACACAGATACGCAGTATTTT	CASRNSGGDTDTQYF
.	.	TRBV29-1	TRBJ2-5	TGCAGCGTTGAAGATTTGCAGGAAGAGACCCAGTACTTC	CSVEDLQEETQYF
.	.	TRBV7-9	TRBJ2-3	TGTGCCAGCAGCCTGGGGACAGATACGCAGTATTTT	CASSLGTDTQYF
.	.	TRBV6-5	TRBJ1-4	TGTGCCAGCAGCCCGGAAACAGGGAATGAAAAACTGTTTTTT	CASSPETGNEKLFF
.	.	TRBV10-3	TRBJ2-3	TGTGCCATCAAAAGGGAACTGGGCACAGATACGCAGTATTTT	CAIKRELGTDTQYF
.	.	TRBV19	TRBJ1-5	TGTGCCAGTAGTATTGGAGGTGCGGGTCAGCCCCAGCATTTT	CASSIGGAGQPQHF
.	.	TRBV19	TRBJ2-2	TGTGCCAGTAGCAGGGGAGCGAACACCGGGGAGCTGTTTTTT	CASSRGANTGELFF
TRBD1	.	TRBV27	TRBJ1-4	TGTGCCAGCAGTCCCAGACAGGGTAATGAAAAACTGTTTTTT	CASSPRQGNEKLFF
TRBD1	.	TRBV20-1	TRBJ1-6	TGCAGTGCTAGTCTAGGACAGGGATATAATTCACCCCTCCACTTT	CSASLGQGYNSPLHF
.	.	TRBV6-1	TRBJ1-2	TGTGCCAGCAGTGAAAATGGGTTTGGCTACACCTTC	CASSENGFGYTF
.	.	TRBV5-1	TRBJ1-1	TGCGCCAGCAGCTTGGTAGGCGCTGGCCAAGCTTTCTTT	CASSLVGAGQAFF
.	.	TRBV19	TRBJ1-4	TGTGCCAGTAGCACAAGCGGAGCAACAACTAATGAAAAACTGTTTTTT	CASSTSGATTNEKLFF
.	.	TRBV28	TRBJ2-7	TGTGCCAGCAGCTTAGGGGGGCCCGAGCAGTACTTC	CASSLGGPEQYF
.	.	TRBV20-1	TRBJ1-5	TGCAGTGCTAGTCTACAGGGTTACAGCAATCAGCCCCAGCATTTT	CSASLQGYSNQPQHF
.	.	TRBV7-2	TRBJ2-7	TGTGCCAGCAGCCCGGGGACGATGACCTCCTACGAGCAGTACTTC	CASSPGTMTSYEQYF
.	.	TRBV5-1	TRBJ2-7	TGCGCCAGCAGCTTGGGACGGTCCTACGAGCAGTACTTC	CASSLGRSYEQYF
.	once	TRBV9	TRBJ1-4	TGTGCCAGCAGCGAAGTCCTTACCGGGATCGCAAATGAAAAACTGTTTTTT	CASSEVLTGIANEKLFF
.	.	TRBV5-1	TRBJ1-4	TGCGCCAGCAGCTTAAACAGGCCTAATGAAAAACTGTTTTTT	CASSLNRPNEKLFF
.	.	TRBV30	TRBJ2-3	TGTGCCTGGAGTGTCGGGGGCAGCACAGATACGCAGTATTTT	CAWSVGGSTDTQYF
.	.	TRBV6-5	TRBJ2-3	TGTGCCAGCACCTTGACAGGTGGGGATACGCAGTATTTT	CASTLTGGDTQYF
.	.	TRBV5-4	TRBJ2-5	TGTGCCAGCAGCGGCCGGGCCGAAGAGACCCAGTACTTC	CASSGRAEETQYF
.	.	TRBV24-1	TRBJ1-1	TGTGCCACCAGTGACGGAACCGGCGGGAACACTGAAGCTTTCTTT	CATSDGTGGNTEAFF
.	.	TRBV28	TRBJ1-2	TGTGCCACCGAGAACACCCGTCCCGTCAGATTGTATGGCTACACCTTC	CATENTRPVRLYGYTF
TRBD1	.	TRBV19	TRBJ1-5	TGTGCCAGCGCTTGGGACAGGACCAATCAGCCCCAGCATTTT	CASAWDRTNQPQHF
.	.	TRBV7-9	TRBJ1-2	TGTGCCAGCAGCTCATCCGCAGCCTATGGCTACACCTTC	CASSSSAAYGYTF
.	.	TRBV6-5	TRBJ1-3	TGTGCCAGCAGAGGGATCGCTTCTGGAAACACCATATATTTT	CASRGIASGNTIYF
TRBD1	.	TRBV28	TRBJ2-7	TGTGCCAGCAGCCCACAGGGGTCGGGGTCCTACGAGCAGTACTTC	CASSPQGSGSYEQYF
.	.	TRBV5-5	TRBJ2-2	TGTGCCAGCAGCCCAAGGCTAGATGCAACCGGGGAGCTGTTTTTT	CASSPRLDATGELFF
.	.	TRBV18	TRBJ1-2	TGTGCCAGCTCACCAGGGGCCAGCTATGGCTACACCTTC	CASSPGASYGYTF
.	.	TRBV3-1/TRBV3-2	TRBJ1-5	TGTGCCAGCAGCCCATGGGATAGCAATCAGCCCCAGCATTTT	CASSPWDSNQPQHF
.	.	TRBV9	TRBJ2-3	TGTGCCAGCAGCACAACTTACACGACAGATACGCAGTATTTT	CASSTTYTTDTQYF
TRBD1	.	TRBV6-6	TRBJ1-6	TGTGCCAGCAGACCCGGGACAGGGGCCTCACCCCTCCACTTT	CASRPGTGASPLHF
.	.	TRBV9	TRBJ1-5	TGTGCCAGCAGCGCCTCAGGGAATCAGCCCCAGCATTTT	CASSASGNQPQHF
.	once	TRBV6-2/TRBV6-3	TRBJ1-1	TGTGCCAGCAGTAGAAGCGGGTTGAACACTGAAGCTTTCTTT	CASSRSGLNTEAFF
.	few	TRBV5-1	TRBJ2-1	TGCGCCAGCAGCTTGGGTGGCGGTTACAATGAGCAGTTCTTC	CASSLGGGYNEQFF